This TCR beta chain was identified during a study of T cells in Graves' hyperthyroidism and ophthalmopathy. Overall study results and limits: Using 13 V-J features, a model discriminated ophthalmopathy from stable hyperthyroidism.

Fresh peripheral blood, under 11 ml, yielded the PBMCs. On this clonotype itself: No antigen is known for it.

The CDR3 spans 14 residues. V shed 11 bases and J shed 6 bases, with 20 bases lying between them. Germline lookup yields CDR1 MNHEY and CDR2 SMNVEV (reference sequence). RNA transcripts were the template for amplifying TCR beta CDR3 regions. Using the HTBI primer set, a first-round RT-PCR was run on the TCR CDR3. TCRdb itself ran the multiplex PCR reads through MiXCR, one entry per CDR3 protein. The data hold approximately 530,000 distinct CDR3 sequences, with less than 20% observed a single time. The sample taken for sequencing was blood. This receptor was taken from a man between 35 and 55 years old with Graves' ophthalmopathy. V gene TRBV27 combines with J gene TRBJ2-1; D is perhaps TRBD1 or TRBD2 (5 bases each). CDR3 sequence (DNA): TGTGCCCCCCGCGTCGGGGCTGGAGGCAATGAGCAGTTCTTC. Translated, it gives CAPRVGAGGNEQFF.